The 8 T cell receptor beta chains presented below share a single source sample, sequenced in a study of a mutant IDH1 vaccine in newly diagnosed glioma. Their target antigens are unknown. Time point in this sample: week 5, during vaccination. The content of each vaccine dose was 300 ug of mutant IDH1 20-mer peptide, and topical imiquimod accompanied it. The repertoire was sequenced with immunoSEQ multiplex PCR; TCRdb's copy has only in-frame clones and lacks some. Of 39,000 or so clones detected, around three quarters appear once; the ten largest clones hold more than 5.5%. The input for sequencing was PBMCs, taken from a glioma patient whose treatment included an IDH1 peptide vaccine. These receptors were collected from a man aged 35-49 years with glioma.

V and J are TRBV29-1 and TRBJ1-4; 8 nucleotides agree with TRBD1. V shed 4 bases, J shed 7 bases, and the junction held 5 bases outside the gene matches. The CDR3 loop spans 13 amino acids. Germline CDR1 SQVTM, CDR2 ANQGSEA. CDR3 DNA: TGCAGCGTTGTTACAGGGGGTAGTGAAAAACTGTTTTTT. This sequence encodes CSVVTGGSEKLFF.

This clone was detected a few times. V is TRBV7-2 and J is TRBJ1-5, with D possibly being TRBD1 (5 bases). CDR1 SGHTA and CDR2 FQGNSA come from the germline V gene. This CDR3 region has 14 residues. V lost 5 bases, J lost 2 bases, and 10 bases lay in between. The CDR3 coding sequence is TGTGCCAGCAGCCCGGGGGGGGGCAATCAGCCCCAGCATTTT. It codes for CASSPGGGNQPQHF.

The chain is built from TRBV15 and TRBJ1-4; D unresolved. The CDR3 consists of 12 residues. V dropped 5 bases and J dropped 10 bases, with 11 bases sitting between them. Germline V CDR1 and CDR2: LNHNV, YYDKDF (reference sequence). CDR3 sequence reads: CATSQDFGKLFF. For the CDR3, the DNA is TGTGCCACCAGCCAAGATTTCGGAAAACTGTTTTTT.

This clone was counted a few times. The V and J genes are TRBV15 and TRBJ2-1; D might be TRBD2 (7 bases). The CDR3 totals 16 residues. Germline V lookup: CDR1 LNHNV, CDR2 YYDKDF (reference sequence). V was cut by 5 bases and J by 4 bases, with 18 bases left in between. CDR3 sequence reads: CATSATRGAAYNEQFF. CDR3 in DNA: TGTGCCACCAGCGCGACACGGGGGGCAGCGTACAATGAGCAGTTCTTC.

This rearrangement joins TRBV7-9 to TRBJ2-2; possible D gene TRBD2, 5 bases. The V end lost 5 bases, the J end lost 7 bases, and 20 bases lay between the germline ends. The CDR3 runs to 16 residues. The V gene's germline CDR1 is SEHNR and CDR2 FQNEAQ (reference sequence). The CDR3 DNA sequence: TGTGCCAGCAGCACCTACGGGGTGAGGTCTAGCGGGGAGCTGTTTTTT. Encoded protein: CASSTYGVRSSGELFF. Full variable domain (rest looked up from reference TRBV7-9 and TRBJ2-2): DTGVSQNPRHKITKRGQNVTFRCDPISEHNRLYWYRQTLGQGPEFLTYFQNEAQLEKSRLLSDRFSAERPKGSFSTLEIQRTEQGDSAMYLCASSTYGVRSSGELFFGEGSRLTVL.

This chain connects TRBV4-1 to TRBJ1-4; tentative D call: TRBD1 (6 bases). Trimming stripped 1 base from V and 6 bases from J, with 24 bases between. The CDR3 has 19 amino acids. CDR1 MGHRA and CDR2 YSYEKL come from the germline V gene. CDR3 residues: CASSQGEWTDFPGDEKLFF. CDR3 sequence (DNA): TGCGCCAGCAGCCAAGGGGAGTGGACAGACTTTCCGGGGGATGAAAAACTGTTTTTT.

V usage is TRBV4-2 and J usage is TRBJ1-2; a possible D gene is TRBD1 (5 bases). Germline assignment: CDR1 LGHNA and CDR2 YNFKEQ. This CDR3 is 15 amino acids long. The germline V and J ends were trimmed by 3 bases and 4 bases, with 15 bases remaining between them. CDR3 DNA: TGTGCCAGCAGCCATCCGGGACGGAGTCCCTATGGCTACACCTTC. Amino acid sequence: CASSHPGRSPYGYTF.

The chain combines TRBV5-6 with TRBJ2-1; tentative D call: TRBD2 (5 bases). The V end was cut by 0 bases, the J end by 2 bases, with 18 bases between. Germline V gene data show CDR1 as SGHDT and CDR2 as YYEEEE. CDR3 length: 18 amino acids. The CDR3 DNA follows: TGTGCCAGCAGCTTGGACCATTTCCGCGGGCGACCCTACAATGAGCAGTTCTTC. As protein: CASSLDHFRGRPYNEQFF. The variable domain in full, completed from reference TRBV5-6 and TRBJ2-1, reads DAGVTQSPTHLIKTRGQQVTLRCSPKSGHDTVSWYQQALGQGPQFIFQYYEEEERQRGNFPDRFSGHQFPNYSSELNVNALLLGDSALYLCASSLDHFRGRPYNEQFFGPGTRLTVL.